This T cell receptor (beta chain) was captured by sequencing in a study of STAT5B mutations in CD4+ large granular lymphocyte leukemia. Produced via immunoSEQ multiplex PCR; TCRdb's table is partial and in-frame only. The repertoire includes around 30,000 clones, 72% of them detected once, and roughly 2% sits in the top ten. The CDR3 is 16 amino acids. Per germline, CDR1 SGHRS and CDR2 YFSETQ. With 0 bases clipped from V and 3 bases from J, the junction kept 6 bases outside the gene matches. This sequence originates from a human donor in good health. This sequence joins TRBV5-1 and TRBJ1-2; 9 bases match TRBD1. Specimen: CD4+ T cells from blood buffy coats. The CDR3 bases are TGCGCCAGCAGCTTGGTTGGGACAGGGTTGGACTATGGCTACACCTTC. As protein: CASSLVGTGLDYGYTF.